Included here is one TCR beta chain sequence, with context. TCRdb keeps only in-frame clones here, not all; method: immunoSEQ multiplex PCR. The sample lists around 450,000 clones, approximately 92% occurring once. As to treatment: some 20 received Ad26.COV2.S at low or high dose, single or two shots; a few received placebo; per-sample allocation not given. Sampling was done on day 63 after the first vaccine or placebo injection. The record originates from a study of Ad26.COV2.S vaccination and SARS-CoV-2 variants. Whole-study context: Dosing was one shot or two shots 56 days apart.

The CDR3 extends over 15 amino acids. The V gene lost 2 bases and the J gene lost 0 bases, with 10 bases spanning the gap. Germline-derived CDR1 and CDR2 are MNHEY and SVGEGT. The chain uses TRBV6-2 or TRBV6-3 and TRBJ1-1; tentative D call: TRBD1 (5 bases). Material: peripheral blood, obtained in a trial of Ad26.COV2.S vaccine versus placebo. The TCR originated in a person between 18 and 59 years old who received the Ad26.COV2.S COVID-19 vaccine or a placebo. The CDR3 protein is CASSYRDEMNTEAFF. DNA for the CDR3: TGTGCCAGCAGTTACAGGGACGAGATGAACACTGAAGCTTTCTTT.